This TCR beta chain emerged from a study of molecular identifiers for immune sequencing clone quantification. Study-wide points: Whereas naive cells kept under 1% of molecules in clones above 20 RNA copies, such clones held over 97% in effectors.

In this sample, this clonotype turned up many times. As yet, its antigen is unknown. Bulk TCR libraries were made with methods that had been previously described and with listed TCR primers. TCRdb reanalysed the PCR reads using MiXCR and keeps one entry per CDR3 protein. The table shows 85,000 to 130,000 distinct CDR3 sequences, with roughly 38% occurring only once. This sequence originates from a human donor in good health. Some libraries in this study had Jurkat cell RNA spiked in. Sequenced sample: naive CD8+ T cells from blood, with Jurkat cell RNA spiked in. Subset given: FACS-sorted CD8+CD4-CCR7+CD45RA+ naive T cells.

The CDR3 sequence: CASSILGASEAFF. In DNA form, the CDR3 reads TGTGCCAGTAGTATATTGGGGGCTTCTGAAGCTTTCTTT. The chain has TRBV19 and TRBJ1-1; D might be TRBD1 (6 bases). V lost 2 bases and J 6 bases, leaving 10 bases between the germline ends. Per germline, CDR1 LNHDA and CDR2 SQIVND (reference sequence). CDR3 length: 13 residues.